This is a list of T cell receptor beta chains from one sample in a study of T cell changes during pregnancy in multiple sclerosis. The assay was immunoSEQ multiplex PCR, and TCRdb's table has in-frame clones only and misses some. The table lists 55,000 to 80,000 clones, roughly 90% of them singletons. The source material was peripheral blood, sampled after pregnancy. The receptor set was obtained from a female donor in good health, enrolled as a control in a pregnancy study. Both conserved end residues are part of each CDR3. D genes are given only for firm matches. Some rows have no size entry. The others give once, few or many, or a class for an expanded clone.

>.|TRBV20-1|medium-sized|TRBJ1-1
TGCAGTGCCAGGGAGGGCGCTGAAGCTTTCTTT
CSAREGAEAFF
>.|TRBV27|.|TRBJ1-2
TGTGCCAGCAGTTTATTGGGCAGTACTAACTATGGCTACACCTTC
CASSLLGSTNYGYTF
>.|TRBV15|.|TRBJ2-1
TGTGCCACCAGCACCACCAGGATGAATGAGCAGTTCTTC
CATSTTRMNEQFF
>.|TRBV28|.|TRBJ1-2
TGTGCCAGCAGTTTATTGAGCGGGGTTTCCAACTATGGCTACACCTTC
CASSLLSGVSNYGYTF
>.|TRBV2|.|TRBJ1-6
TGTGCCAGCAGCGCTAGAGGACAGAATTTTTCACCCCTCCACTTT
CASSARGQNFSPLHF
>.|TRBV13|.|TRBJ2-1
TGTGCCAGCAGCCCCCGGGACTCAAACAATGAGCAGTTCTTC
CASSPRDSNNEQFF
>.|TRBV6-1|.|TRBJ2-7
TGTGCCAGCAGTGAGGGACACCTCTACGAGCAGTACTTC
CASSEGHLYEQYF
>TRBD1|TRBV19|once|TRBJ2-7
TGTGCCAGTAGTACAATAGACAGGGGGTACGAGCAGTACTTC
CASSTIDRGYEQYF
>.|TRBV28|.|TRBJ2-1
TGTGCCAGCAGTGTCCAGAGGGTTCAGGATGAGCAGTTCTTC
CASSVQRVQDEQFF
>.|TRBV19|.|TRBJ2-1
TGTGCCAGTAGTATATCCCCCGGCGGGGCGGCTGAGCAGTTCTTC
CASSISPGGAAEQFF
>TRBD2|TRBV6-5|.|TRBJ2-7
TGTGCCAGCAGTTACTTGGCTAGCGGGGGGTCCGAGCAGTACTTC
CASSYLASGGSEQYF
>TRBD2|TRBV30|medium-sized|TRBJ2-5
TGTGCCTGGGACGGGACTAGTGAGACCCAGTACTTC
CAWDGTSETQYF
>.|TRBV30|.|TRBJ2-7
TGTGCCTGGAGTGGATCTACTACGAGCTCCTACGAGCAGTACTTC
CAWSGSTTSSYEQYF
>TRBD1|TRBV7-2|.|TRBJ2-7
TGTGCCAGCAGCTTCGACAGGGGGTCCGCCTACGAGCAGTACTTC
CASSFDRGSAYEQYF
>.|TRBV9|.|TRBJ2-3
TGTGCCAGCAGCGCGACTTTCTCCACAGATACGCAGTATTTT
CASSATFSTDTQYF
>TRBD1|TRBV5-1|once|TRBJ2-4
TGCGCCAGCAGCACGTTCGGACAGGGGTCGAAAAACATTCAGTACTTC
CASSTFGQGSKNIQYF
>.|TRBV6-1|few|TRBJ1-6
TGTGCCAGCAGCCTCGGGACTTCAGATTCACCCCTCCACTTT
CASSLGTSDSPLHF
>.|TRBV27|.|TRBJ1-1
TGTGCCAGCAGTAGAGCCGGTTGGTCTGAAGCTTTCTTT
CASSRAGWSEAFF
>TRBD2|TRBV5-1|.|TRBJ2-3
TGCGCCAGCAGCCCGGGTGGGAGGGACACAGATACGCAGTATTTT
CASSPGGRDTDTQYF
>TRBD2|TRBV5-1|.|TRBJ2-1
TGCGCCAGCAGCTTGACCCTTAGCGGGAGCCTTTCCTACAATGAGCAGTTCTTC
CASSLTLSGSLSYNEQFF
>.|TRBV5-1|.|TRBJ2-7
TGCGCCAGCGGGGGAGGGGGAAGCTCCTACGAGCAGTACTTC
CASGGGGSSYEQYF
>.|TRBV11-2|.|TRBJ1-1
TGTGCCAGCAGCCCCCCTGACACTGAAGCTTTCTTT
CASSPPDTEAFF
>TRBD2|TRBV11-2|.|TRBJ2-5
TGTGCCAGCAGCTCCCAGCATCCACTAGCGGGGGGTAGGGAGACCCAGTACTTC
CASSSQHPLAGGRETQYF
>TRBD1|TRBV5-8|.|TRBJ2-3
TGTGCCAGCAGCTTGACAGGGGGTTGGGCAGATACGCAGTATTTT
CASSLTGGWADTQYF
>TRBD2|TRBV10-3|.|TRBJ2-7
TGTGCCATCAAAAGCGGGAGCTCCTACGAGCAGTACTTC
CAIKSGSSYEQYF
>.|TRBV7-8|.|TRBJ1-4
TGTGCCAGCAGCCGCGACAGAGGAGAAAAACTGTTTTTT
CASSRDRGEKLFF
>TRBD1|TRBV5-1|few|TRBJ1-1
TGCGCCAGCAGCTTGAGCGACAGGGGGCTGGCTTTCTTT
CASSLSDRGLAFF
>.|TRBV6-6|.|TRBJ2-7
TGTGCCAGCCCCGCCCCTCAGGAACATACACATTACGAGCAGTACTTC
CASPAPQEHTHYEQYF
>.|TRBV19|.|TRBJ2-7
TGTGCCAGTAGTATAGATCCCCGCTCCTACGAGCAGTACTTC
CASSIDPRSYEQYF
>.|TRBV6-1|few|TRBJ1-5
TGTGCCAGCAAGACGACAGGCAATCAGCCCCAGCATTTT
CASKTTGNQPQHF
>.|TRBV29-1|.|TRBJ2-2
TGCAGCGTTGAAATCAGGGTGAAAAACACCGGGGAGCTGTTTTTT
CSVEIRVKNTGELFF
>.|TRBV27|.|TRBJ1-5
TGTGCCAGCAGTCCCACAGGGCTATATCAGCCCCAGCATTTT
CASSPTGLYQPQHF
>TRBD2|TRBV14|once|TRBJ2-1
TGTGCCAGCAGCCAAGCGGGGGGGCCGGGAAATGAGCAGTTCTTC
CASSQAGGPGNEQFF
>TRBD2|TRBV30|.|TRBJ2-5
TGTGCCTGGCGGGAGGGCCCCAAGACCCAGTACTTC
CAWREGPKTQYF
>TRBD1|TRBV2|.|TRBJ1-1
TGTGCCAGCCATGGACAGGTGAACACTGAAGCTTTCTTT
CASHGQVNTEAFF
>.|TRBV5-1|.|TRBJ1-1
TGCGCCAGCAGCTTGAGAACAGATCGCATGAACACTGAAGCTTTCTTT
CASSLRTDRMNTEAFF
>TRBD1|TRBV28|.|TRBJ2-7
TGTGCGGCTTCGGGACAGAGTCCTTACGAGCAGTACTTC
CAASGQSPYEQYF
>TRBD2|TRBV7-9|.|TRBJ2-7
TGTGCCAGCAGCTTAAGCGGGGCGGCCCACGAGCAGTACTTC
CASSLSGAAHEQYF
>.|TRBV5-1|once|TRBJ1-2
TGCGCCAGCAGCTTGAGCGGGGGCGCGGGCGGCTACACCTTC
CASSLSGGAGGYTF
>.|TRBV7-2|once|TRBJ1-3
TGTGCCAGCAGCTTACAGCGAGCTGGAAACACCATATATTTT
CASSLQRAGNTIYF
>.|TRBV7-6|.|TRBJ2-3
TGTGCCAGCAGTCTCACAGGTCTCCTCGCAGATACGCAGTATTTT
CASSLTGLLADTQYF
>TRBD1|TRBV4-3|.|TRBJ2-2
TGCGCCAGCAGCCAAACTTCGGACAGGGCCACCGGGGAGCTGTTTTTT
CASSQTSDRATGELFF
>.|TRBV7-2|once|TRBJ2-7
TGTGCCAGCAGCTTAGGGTCGGCGGGGATCTACGAGCAGTACTTC
CASSLGSAGIYEQYF
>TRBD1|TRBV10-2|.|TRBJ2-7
TGCGCCAGCCGGGACAGTTCCTACGAGCAGTACTTC
CASRDSSYEQYF
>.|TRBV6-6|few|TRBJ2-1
TGTGCCAGCAGCCAGCGCAATGAGCAGTTCTTC
CASSQRNEQFF
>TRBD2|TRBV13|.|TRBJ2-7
TGTGCCAGCAGGTCCAGCGGGGGGTACGCCTACGAGCAGTACTTC
CASRSSGGYAYEQYF
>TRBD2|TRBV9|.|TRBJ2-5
TGTGCCAGCAGCGTAGACCCTAGCGGGAGGGCCTTAGAGACCCAGTACTTC
CASSVDPSGRALETQYF
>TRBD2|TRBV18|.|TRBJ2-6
TGTGCCAGCTCACGAGTTAGCGGGAGGGCTGGGGCCAACGTCCTGACTTTC
CASSRVSGRAGANVLTF
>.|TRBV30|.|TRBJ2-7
TGTGCCTGGAGTGTACTCTCAGGCTCCTACGAGCAGTACTTC
CAWSVLSGSYEQYF
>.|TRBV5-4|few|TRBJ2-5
TGTGCCAGCAGCCCCCCGGAGGAGCTACAAGAGACCCAGTACTTC
CASSPPEELQETQYF
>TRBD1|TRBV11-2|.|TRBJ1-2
TGTGCCAGCAGCCGGGTACAGGGGGATTATGGCTACACCTTC
CASSRVQGDYGYTF
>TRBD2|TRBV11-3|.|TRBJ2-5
TGTGCCAGCAGCTTAGATGGGCTAGCGGGGTATGAGACCCAGTACTTC
CASSLDGLAGYETQYF
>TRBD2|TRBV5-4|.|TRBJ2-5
TGTGCCAGCAGCTTAACGGGAGGGGCAGAGACCCAGTACTTC
CASSLTGGAETQYF
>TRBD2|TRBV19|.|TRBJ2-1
TGTGCCAGTAGTATAGGTGGCGGGGGGAACTCCAATGAGCAGTTCTTC
CASSIGGGGNSNEQFF